This T cell receptor (beta chain) originates from a study of T cell responses to AZD1222 COVID-19 vaccine. Produced via immunoSEQ multiplex PCR; TCRdb's table is partial and in-frame only. The repertoire holds fewer than 200,000 clones, with 70% to 90% as singletons. This TCR was sampled from an adult in good health. Sequenced material: peripheral blood, taken on day 0 of AZD1222 vaccination.

The CDR3: CAWIGSQRTTEAFF. CDR3 in DNA: TGTGCCTGGATAGGGTCACAGAGGACGACTGAAGCTTTCTTT. V is TRBV30 and J is TRBJ1-1, with no clear D. V was pared by 4 bases and J by 5 bases, with 17 bases between. Germline V gene lookup returns CDR1 GTSNPN and CDR2 SVGIG (reference sequence). CDR3 length: 14 residues. Together with reference TRBV30 and TRBJ1-1, the CDR3 gives the full variable domain: SQTIHQWPATLVQPVGSPLSLECTVEGTSNPNLYWYRQAAGRGLQLLFYSVGIGQISSEVPQNLSASRPQDRQFILSSKKLLLSDSGFYLCAWIGSQRTTEAFFGQGTRLTVV.